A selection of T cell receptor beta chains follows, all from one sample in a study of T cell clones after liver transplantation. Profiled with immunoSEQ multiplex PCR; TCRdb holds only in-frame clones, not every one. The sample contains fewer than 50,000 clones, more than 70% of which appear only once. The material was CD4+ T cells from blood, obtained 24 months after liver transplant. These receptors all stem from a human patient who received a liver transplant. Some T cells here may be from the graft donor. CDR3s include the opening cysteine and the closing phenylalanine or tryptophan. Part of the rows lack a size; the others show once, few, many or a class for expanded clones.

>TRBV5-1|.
CASSLGRGRAEAFF
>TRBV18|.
CASSPSSQGGTGELFF
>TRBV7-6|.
CASSPEGQVGSEQYF
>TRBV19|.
CASSTTGRQRAFF
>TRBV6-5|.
CASRLDSSNQPQHF
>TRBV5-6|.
CASSLASTGGLSGYTF
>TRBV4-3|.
CASSPSSGVLDTQYF
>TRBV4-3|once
CASSQEDNTGTEAFF
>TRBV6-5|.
CASKTGNTEAFF
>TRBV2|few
CASSVVSGQNQPQHF
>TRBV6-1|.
CASRGTGGQGQPQHF
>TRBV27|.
CASSPRGGVNTEAFF
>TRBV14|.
CASSQTLTSTSTDTQYF
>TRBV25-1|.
CASSDGRLDENIQYF
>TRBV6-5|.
CASRDGDNEQFF
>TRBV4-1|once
CASSQADRVGNIQYF
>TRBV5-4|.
CASSLAGTSGSNEKLFF
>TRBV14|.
CASSQILRANQETQYF
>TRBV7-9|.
CASSSGQVGYGYTF
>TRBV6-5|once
CASSYSGANVLTF
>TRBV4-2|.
CASSQSGALGEKLFF
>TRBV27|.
CASTLRTGDGYTF
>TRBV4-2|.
CASSQETGPPNEQFF
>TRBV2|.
CASSETGVSYQPQHF
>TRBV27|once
CASSLTGLPSNEQFF
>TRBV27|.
CASSLAGGNEAFF
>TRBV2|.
CASRTGGLVETQYF
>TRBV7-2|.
CASSLVQGNTIYF
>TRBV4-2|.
CASSQENPRGVQYF
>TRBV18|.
CASSLQGPEQYF
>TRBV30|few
CAWSVGGVGTQYF
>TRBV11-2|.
CASSLIPGNGEQYF
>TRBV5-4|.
CASSLAQASGAIYF
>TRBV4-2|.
CASSLTASDADTQYF
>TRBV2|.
CASSKTSGGASYNEQFF
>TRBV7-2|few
CASSSRRGPEALNTEAFF
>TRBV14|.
CASSQDRKGEKLFF
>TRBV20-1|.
CSADRDTQYF
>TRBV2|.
CASSRLVTGNQPQHF
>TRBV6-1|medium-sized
CASSWGSSTDTQYF
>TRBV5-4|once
CASRWEFLGEQFF
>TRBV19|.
CASSIGGRLTGELFF
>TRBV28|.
CASNDRGKQPQHF
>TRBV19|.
CASSEQGRRDNSPLHF
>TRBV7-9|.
CASSLSREVGTQYF
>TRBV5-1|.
CASSASKAGGPSSYEQYF
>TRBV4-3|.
CASSQDGGLTGLYF
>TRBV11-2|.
CASSLDLGREAFF
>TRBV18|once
CASSPPGTVLGQPQHF
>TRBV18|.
CASSPVQGQGNRETQYF
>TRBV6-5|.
CASKTTENTEAFF
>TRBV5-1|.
CASRTWNGETQYF
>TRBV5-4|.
CASSQQLSGGTDTQYF
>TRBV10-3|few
CAIKGGEGTQYF
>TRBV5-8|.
CASSLAGTASTDTQYF
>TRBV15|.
CATSRNVRTDTQYF
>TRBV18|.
CASSGDGTSGNTIYF
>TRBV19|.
CASSGDRGGNQPQHF
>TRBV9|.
CASSVSGNTIYF